A selection of T cell receptor beta chains follows, all from one sample in a study of memory CD4+ T cells and cytomegalovirus serostatus. TCRdb's copy holds only in-frame clones and misses some; the assay was immunoSEQ multiplex PCR. The table shows fewer than 40,000 clones, with approximately 79% occurring only once. Sequenced sample: memory CD4+ T cells from blood. These receptors came from an adult in good health and CMV-seropositive. CDR3s include the opening cysteine and the closing phenylalanine or tryptophan. Each record gives: clone size, D gene, V gene, J gene, CDR3 DNA, CDR3 protein. D genes are given only for firm matches. Size is omitted from some rows. Given values are once, few, many or a class for expanded clones.

clone size: .; D gene: TRBD2; V gene: TRBV7-2; J gene: TRBJ2-1; CDR3 DNA: TGTGCCAGCAGCTCCCAGCGGGAGATATATTTCTTC; CDR3 protein: CASSSQREIYFF
clone size: .; D gene: .; V gene: TRBV5-4; J gene: TRBJ2-7; CDR3 DNA: TGTGCCAGCAGCTTTGACTCTTTAGGGGGTGAGCAGTACTTC; CDR3 protein: CASSFDSLGGEQYF
clone size: .; D gene: TRBD1; V gene: TRBV6-1; J gene: TRBJ2-7; CDR3 DNA: TGTGCCAGCAGCGTCAGGGGGACCTCCTACGAGCAGTACTTC; CDR3 protein: CASSVRGTSYEQYF
clone size: .; D gene: .; V gene: TRBV7-2; J gene: TRBJ2-5; CDR3 DNA: TGTGCCAGCAGCTTAGGTTCACAAGAGACCCAGTACTTC; CDR3 protein: CASSLGSQETQYF
clone size: .; D gene: .; V gene: TRBV7-2; J gene: TRBJ1-2; CDR3 DNA: TGTGCCAGCAGCTTAGTCCCGAGTTGGGGCGCCAACTATGGCTACACCTTC; CDR3 protein: CASSLVPSWGANYGYTF
clone size: .; D gene: TRBD1; V gene: TRBV25-1; J gene: TRBJ1-1; CDR3 DNA: TGTGCCAGCAGTAACACAGGGGGCGGTGAAGCTTTCTTT; CDR3 protein: CASSNTGGGEAFF
clone size: .; D gene: .; V gene: TRBV6-5; J gene: TRBJ1-3; CDR3 DNA: TGTGCCAGCAGTTACGATGGAAACACCATATATTTT; CDR3 protein: CASSYDGNTIYF
clone size: once; D gene: .; V gene: TRBV5-6; J gene: TRBJ1-3; CDR3 DNA: TGTGCCAGCAGCACCCTACAGGGAGGTGGAAACACCATATATTTT; CDR3 protein: CASSTLQGGGNTIYF
clone size: once; D gene: .; V gene: TRBV20-1; J gene: TRBJ1-2; CDR3 DNA: TGCAGTGCCTCCCAGGGATATGGCTACACCTTC; CDR3 protein: CSASQGYGYTF
clone size: once; D gene: TRBD2; V gene: TRBV7-8; J gene: TRBJ2-1; CDR3 DNA: TGTGCCAGCAGCTTAGCCGGGGGGTTCGGCGAGCAGTTCTTC; CDR3 protein: CASSLAGGFGEQFF
clone size: .; D gene: .; V gene: TRBV7-3; J gene: TRBJ1-1; CDR3 DNA: TGTGCCAGCAGCTTAACCTCCGTTACAGAAGCTTTCTTT; CDR3 protein: CASSLTSVTEAFF
clone size: few; D gene: .; V gene: TRBV5-1; J gene: TRBJ2-5; CDR3 DNA: TGCGCCAGCAGCCTGCTCAGGGCAGGCGGGGAGACCCAGTACTTC; CDR3 protein: CASSLLRAGGETQYF
clone size: .; D gene: TRBD1; V gene: TRBV9; J gene: TRBJ2-5; CDR3 DNA: TGTGCCAGCCCCGGGACAGGGACGGAGACCCAGTACTTC; CDR3 protein: CASPGTGTETQYF
clone size: .; D gene: .; V gene: TRBV28; J gene: TRBJ1-1; CDR3 DNA: TGTGCCAGCAGTGGTTTCGGGGATATGAACACTGAAGCTTTCTTT; CDR3 protein: CASSGFGDMNTEAFF
clone size: .; D gene: TRBD1; V gene: TRBV5-1; J gene: TRBJ2-1; CDR3 DNA: TGCGCCAGCAGCTTGAGGCAGGGGGCCGGTGAGCAGTTCTTC; CDR3 protein: CASSLRQGAGEQFF
clone size: .; D gene: TRBD2; V gene: TRBV9; J gene: TRBJ2-1; CDR3 DNA: TGTGCCAGCAGCGTAGGCCCTAGCGGGGGGGTCTACAATGAGCAGTTCTTC; CDR3 protein: CASSVGPSGGVYNEQFF
clone size: .; D gene: .; V gene: TRBV20-1; J gene: TRBJ2-5; CDR3 DNA: TGCAGTGCTGGGAAACAAGCGGCCCAGTACTTC; CDR3 protein: CSAGKQAAQYF
clone size: .; D gene: .; V gene: TRBV29-1; J gene: TRBJ2-2; CDR3 DNA: TGCAGCGTGGGGATAGGCGGGGCAACCGGGGAGCTGTTTTTT; CDR3 protein: CSVGIGGATGELFF
clone size: medium-sized; D gene: .; V gene: TRBV19; J gene: TRBJ2-3; CDR3 DNA: TGTGCCAGTAGTATCGGTGGGGGCACAGATACGCAGTATTTT; CDR3 protein: CASSIGGGTDTQYF
clone size: .; D gene: TRBD2; V gene: TRBV7-6; J gene: TRBJ2-1; CDR3 DNA: TGTGCCAGCAGCAAAGGACTAGCTCGGAGCTCCTACAATGAGCAGTTCTTC; CDR3 protein: CASSKGLARSSYNEQFF
clone size: once; D gene: .; V gene: TRBV11-1; J gene: TRBJ2-7; CDR3 DNA: TGTGCCAGCACGGCATCACAGGGCCCCTACGAGCAGTACTTC; CDR3 protein: CASTASQGPYEQYF
clone size: .; D gene: .; V gene: TRBV6-5; J gene: TRBJ2-2; CDR3 DNA: TGTGCCAGCAGTCTCAGGGTCGGGGAGCTGTTTTTT; CDR3 protein: CASSLRVGELFF
clone size: .; D gene: .; V gene: TRBV11-2; J gene: TRBJ2-1; CDR3 DNA: TGTGCCAGCAGCTTAGCGGGAGCGTACAATGAGCAGTTCTTC; CDR3 protein: CASSLAGAYNEQFF
clone size: .; D gene: TRBD1; V gene: TRBV7-9; J gene: TRBJ2-2; CDR3 DNA: TGTGCCAGCAGCACCGGGACAGGGTACACCGGGGAGCTGTTTTTT; CDR3 protein: CASSTGTGYTGELFF
clone size: .; D gene: .; V gene: TRBV7-2; J gene: TRBJ1-4; CDR3 DNA: TGTGCCAGCAGCTTAGTTGTGGACAACGGAGAAAAACTGTTTTTT; CDR3 protein: CASSLVVDNGEKLFF
clone size: few; D gene: TRBD1; V gene: TRBV9; J gene: TRBJ2-5; CDR3 DNA: TGTGCCAGCAGCGTAGAGGGGACAGGGGGATCGGAGACCCAGTACTTC; CDR3 protein: CASSVEGTGGSETQYF
clone size: .; D gene: TRBD2; V gene: TRBV9; J gene: TRBJ2-7; CDR3 DNA: TGTGCCAGCAGCGGGGGACTAGCTACCTACGAGCAGTACTTC; CDR3 protein: CASSGGLATYEQYF
clone size: .; D gene: .; V gene: TRBV4-1; J gene: TRBJ2-2; CDR3 DNA: TGCGCCAGCAGCCAAGGAGGGTTGAGGACCGGGGAGCTGTTTTTT; CDR3 protein: CASSQGGLRTGELFF
clone size: .; D gene: TRBD2; V gene: TRBV27; J gene: TRBJ2-3; CDR3 DNA: TGTGCCAGCAGTTCTATGGGACTAGTAGAAAGAGATACGCAGTATTTT; CDR3 protein: CASSSMGLVERDTQYF
clone size: .; D gene: .; V gene: TRBV25-1; J gene: TRBJ2-7; CDR3 DNA: TGTGCCAGCAGTCGGTCTTACGAGCAGTACTTC; CDR3 protein: CASSRSYEQYF
clone size: .; D gene: TRBD1; V gene: TRBV7-9; J gene: TRBJ2-7; CDR3 DNA: TGTGCCAGCAGGCCCAAGACCCCAGACAGGGGCCGCGAGCAGTACTTC; CDR3 protein: CASRPKTPDRGREQYF
clone size: .; D gene: TRBD2; V gene: TRBV11-2; J gene: TRBJ2-1; CDR3 DNA: TGTGCCAGCAGCTTAGAAAGCGGGGGCCTTGCAGAGCAGTTCTTC; CDR3 protein: CASSLESGGLAEQFF
clone size: .; D gene: .; V gene: TRBV11-1; J gene: TRBJ2-2; CDR3 DNA: TGTGCCAGCAGCTTGAGGGGCCCTGGGGACGGGGAGCTGTTTTTT; CDR3 protein: CASSLRGPGDGELFF
clone size: once; D gene: .; V gene: TRBV5-4; J gene: TRBJ2-6; CDR3 DNA: TGTGCCAGCAGCTTTGGGGGGGCAGCAGGGGCCAACGTCCTGACTTTC; CDR3 protein: CASSFGGAAGANVLTF
clone size: .; D gene: TRBD2; V gene: TRBV2; J gene: TRBJ2-1; CDR3 DNA: TGTGCCACGACGACTAGCGCCAACAATGAGCAGTTCTTC; CDR3 protein: CATTTSANNEQFF
clone size: .; D gene: .; V gene: TRBV5-4; J gene: TRBJ1-1; CDR3 DNA: TGTGCCAGCAGCTTGGAAGGGAACACTGAAGCTTTCTTT; CDR3 protein: CASSLEGNTEAFF
clone size: once; D gene: .; V gene: TRBV7-2; J gene: TRBJ1-2; CDR3 DNA: TGTGCCAGCACCCCCCCGGGCGGGGGGGGCTATGGCTACACCTTC; CDR3 protein: CASTPPGGGGYGYTF
clone size: few; D gene: .; V gene: TRBV7-2; J gene: TRBJ2-2; CDR3 DNA: TGTGCCAGCACAACACAGCTCGGGAACACCGGGGAGCTGTTTTTT; CDR3 protein: CASTTQLGNTGELFF
clone size: .; D gene: .; V gene: TRBV6-4; J gene: TRBJ2-1; CDR3 DNA: TGTGCCAGCAGTGACTCCCCCAGGGCAGGGAATGAGCAGTTCTTC; CDR3 protein: CASSDSPRAGNEQFF
clone size: .; D gene: TRBD1; V gene: TRBV7-6; J gene: TRBJ2-5; CDR3 DNA: TGTGCCAGCAGCGGAACAGGGGGCGCAGGGGAGACCCAGTACTTC; CDR3 protein: CASSGTGGAGETQYF